This is a list of T cell receptor beta chains from one sample in a study of blood T cell repertoires in COVID-19. Profiled with immunoSEQ multiplex PCR; TCRdb holds only in-frame clones, not every one. This table holds 250,000 to 350,000 clones, about 88% found once. Sequencing used peripheral blood. Every receptor here comes from a human donor with COVID-19, enrolled during active disease. The donor label of this sample is uncertain. CDR3s include the opening cysteine and the closing phenylalanine or tryptophan. The D gene is left open where the match is weak. The size entry is marked missing in some rows and otherwise reads once, few, many or a size class.

cdr3_nt: TGTGCCAGCAGTGCCCCCCCCTCCGAAGCTTTCTTT
cdr3_aa: CASSAPPSEAFF
cdr3_length: 12
d_call: NA
clone_size: NA
v_call: TRBV2
j_call: TRBJ1-1

cdr3_nt: TGTGCCAGCAGTTACTCGCGGGGTACGATCGAAGAGACCCAGTACTTC
cdr3_aa: CASSYSRGTIEETQYF
cdr3_length: 16
d_call: NA
clone_size: NA
v_call: TRBV6-5
j_call: TRBJ2-5

cdr3_nt: TGTGCCAGCAGAGGGGGGGGCTTAGATACGCAGTATTTT
cdr3_aa: CASRGGGLDTQYF
cdr3_length: 13
d_call: NA
clone_size: NA
v_call: TRBV6-5
j_call: TRBJ2-3

cdr3_nt: TGTGCCAGCAGCTTACTCAGGGGGGAGAACAATCAGCCCCAGCATTTT
cdr3_aa: CASSLLRGENNQPQHF
cdr3_length: 16
d_call: TRBD1
clone_size: NA
v_call: TRBV7-2
j_call: TRBJ1-5

cdr3_nt: TGTGCCAGCAGTAGAGGACAGGGGAGCGCAGATACGCAGTATTTT
cdr3_aa: CASSRGQGSADTQYF
cdr3_length: 15
d_call: TRBD1
clone_size: NA
v_call: TRBV7-2
j_call: TRBJ2-3

cdr3_nt: TGTGCCAGCAGCCCCTGGGGGGGACTAGCGGGAGACAATGAGCAGTTCTTC
cdr3_aa: CASSPWGGLAGDNEQFF
cdr3_length: 17
d_call: TRBD2
clone_size: NA
v_call: TRBV2
j_call: TRBJ2-1

cdr3_nt: TGTGCCAGCAGCAGCGGATCTTACGAGCAGTACTTC
cdr3_aa: CASSSGSYEQYF
cdr3_length: 12
d_call: NA
clone_size: NA
v_call: TRBV2
j_call: TRBJ2-7

cdr3_nt: TGTGCCAGCAGCTCCCAGGGCAGGAACTACGAGCAGTACTTC
cdr3_aa: CASSSQGRNYEQYF
cdr3_length: 14
d_call: NA
clone_size: NA
v_call: TRBV13
j_call: TRBJ2-7

cdr3_nt: TGTGCCAGCAGACAGGGAGGGAGCTACGAGCAGTACTTC
cdr3_aa: CASRQGGSYEQYF
cdr3_length: 13
d_call: NA
clone_size: NA
v_call: TRBV28
j_call: TRBJ2-7

cdr3_nt: TGCGCCAGCAGCATCCGGGACAGCGGCGAGCAGTACTTC
cdr3_aa: CASSIRDSGEQYF
cdr3_length: 13
d_call: TRBD1
clone_size: NA
v_call: TRBV5-1
j_call: TRBJ2-7

cdr3_nt: TGTGCCAGCAGCTTAGGCGGGGGGGTAACTGAAGCTTTCTTT
cdr3_aa: CASSLGGGVTEAFF
cdr3_length: 14
d_call: NA
clone_size: NA
v_call: TRBV7-9
j_call: TRBJ1-1

cdr3_nt: TGTGCCAGCAGTAGCGAGGCAGATACGCAGTATTTT
cdr3_aa: CASSSEADTQYF
cdr3_length: 12
d_call: NA
clone_size: NA
v_call: TRBV6-6
j_call: TRBJ2-3

cdr3_nt: TGTGCCAGCAGTCCAACACCAGGTGGGAACACTGAAGCTTTCTTT
cdr3_aa: CASSPTPGGNTEAFF
cdr3_length: 15
d_call: NA
clone_size: once
v_call: TRBV6-5
j_call: TRBJ1-1

cdr3_nt: TGTGCCAGCAGTCCAACTAGCGTGGGGACCCAGTACTTC
cdr3_aa: CASSPTSVGTQYF
cdr3_length: 13
d_call: TRBD2
clone_size: once
v_call: TRBV7-2
j_call: TRBJ2-5

cdr3_nt: TGTGCCAGCAGCTTAGCGAGAAGGGGGGGCCGGGATCAGCCCCAGCATTTT
cdr3_aa: CASSLARRGGRDQPQHF
cdr3_length: 17
d_call: NA
clone_size: NA
v_call: TRBV7-8
j_call: TRBJ1-5

cdr3_nt: TGTGCCAGCAGCCTAGGAGCGGATACGCAGTATTTT
cdr3_aa: CASSLGADTQYF
cdr3_length: 12
d_call: NA
clone_size: NA
v_call: TRBV7-3
j_call: TRBJ2-3

cdr3_nt: TGTGCCAGCAGCCGACTCCTAGACAATGAGCAGTTCTTC
cdr3_aa: CASSRLLDNEQFF
cdr3_length: 13
d_call: NA
clone_size: NA
v_call: TRBV7-3
j_call: TRBJ2-1

cdr3_nt: TGTGCCAGCAGTTTGTCCGCAGGAATGAATTCACCCCTCCACTTT
cdr3_aa: CASSLSAGMNSPLHF
cdr3_length: 15
d_call: NA
clone_size: NA
v_call: TRBV28
j_call: TRBJ1-6

cdr3_nt: TGTGCCAGCAGTTGGGCAGGGGGCCCCAATCAGCCCCAGCATTTT
cdr3_aa: CASSWAGGPNQPQHF
cdr3_length: 15
d_call: TRBD1
clone_size: NA
v_call: TRBV6-2/TRBV6-3
j_call: TRBJ1-5

cdr3_nt: TGCGCCAGCAGCTTGGACCAGGGGAACGAGCAGTACTTC
cdr3_aa: CASSLDQGNEQYF
cdr3_length: 13
d_call: NA
clone_size: NA
v_call: TRBV5-1
j_call: TRBJ2-7

cdr3_nt: TGTGCCAGCTCAACGCTAAGCGGGAGGAGGGCAGATACGCAGTATTTT
cdr3_aa: CASSTLSGRRADTQYF
cdr3_length: 16
d_call: TRBD2
clone_size: few
v_call: TRBV3-1/TRBV3-2
j_call: TRBJ2-3

cdr3_nt: TGCAGTGCGGCCACGACAGATACGCAGTATTTT
cdr3_aa: CSAATTDTQYF
cdr3_length: 11
d_call: NA
clone_size: NA
v_call: TRBV20-1
j_call: TRBJ2-3

cdr3_nt: TGTGCCAGCAGCCACAAGGGCGGGAGGGCCGCAGATACGCAGTATTTT
cdr3_aa: CASSHKGGRAADTQYF
cdr3_length: 16
d_call: TRBD2
clone_size: NA
v_call: TRBV14
j_call: TRBJ2-3

cdr3_nt: TGTGCCAGCTCACCACGGGGACAACCCTACGAGCAGTACTTC
cdr3_aa: CASSPRGQPYEQYF
cdr3_length: 14
d_call: NA
clone_size: once
v_call: TRBV18
j_call: TRBJ2-7

cdr3_nt: TGTGCCAGCAGTCGGGAAACGGGAATCACTGAAGCTTTCTTT
cdr3_aa: CASSRETGITEAFF
cdr3_length: 14
d_call: NA
clone_size: NA
v_call: TRBV6-2/TRBV6-3
j_call: TRBJ1-1

cdr3_nt: TGTGCCAGCAGAGACAGGTCGATGAACACTGAAGCTTTCTTT
cdr3_aa: CASRDRSMNTEAFF
cdr3_length: 14
d_call: NA
clone_size: NA
v_call: TRBV6-5
j_call: TRBJ1-1

cdr3_nt: TGCGCCAGCAGTCCCTCCGTGGGGACAGGTGGGGAGACCCAGTACTTC
cdr3_aa: CASSPSVGTGGETQYF
cdr3_length: 16
d_call: TRBD1
clone_size: NA
v_call: TRBV5-1
j_call: TRBJ2-5

cdr3_nt: TGTGCCAGTGGACGGACAGGGGGTTCCTATGGCTACACCTTC
cdr3_aa: CASGRTGGSYGYTF
cdr3_length: 14
d_call: TRBD1
clone_size: once
v_call: TRBV19
j_call: TRBJ1-2

cdr3_nt: TGTGCCAGCCGATTTACAGGGGGCTATGGCTACACCTTC
cdr3_aa: CASRFTGGYGYTF
cdr3_length: 13
d_call: TRBD1
clone_size: NA
v_call: TRBV28
j_call: TRBJ1-2

cdr3_nt: TGCGCCAGCAGCCCGAGCGGGAGCTCCTACAATGAGCAGTTCTTC
cdr3_aa: CASSPSGSSYNEQFF
cdr3_length: 15
d_call: TRBD2
clone_size: once
v_call: TRBV4-3
j_call: TRBJ2-1

cdr3_nt: TGTGCCAGCAGCTTATACACCCAGGGAGGGGAAGCTTTCTTT
cdr3_aa: CASSLYTQGGEAFF
cdr3_length: 14
d_call: NA
clone_size: few
v_call: TRBV11-2
j_call: TRBJ1-1

cdr3_nt: TGTGCCTGGTCGAGGACAGGCGGGACCGTTGAAGCTTTCTTT
cdr3_aa: CAWSRTGGTVEAFF
cdr3_length: 14
d_call: TRBD1
clone_size: NA
v_call: TRBV30
j_call: TRBJ1-1

cdr3_nt: TGTGCCTGGAGTGACCAGTTAGCCAAAAACATTCAGTACTTC
cdr3_aa: CAWSDQLAKNIQYF
cdr3_length: 14
d_call: NA
clone_size: NA
v_call: TRBV30
j_call: TRBJ2-4

cdr3_nt: TGTGCCAGCAGTGGGAGCGGGAGTATTAAAGAGACCCAGTACTTC
cdr3_aa: CASSGSGSIKETQYF
cdr3_length: 15
d_call: TRBD2
clone_size: NA
v_call: TRBV2
j_call: TRBJ2-5

cdr3_nt: TGTGCCAGCAGCTCCTCATCGAGTGCTGCGAACACTGAAGCTTTCTTT
cdr3_aa: CASSSSSSAANTEAFF
cdr3_length: 16
d_call: NA
clone_size: NA
v_call: TRBV7-3
j_call: TRBJ1-1

cdr3_nt: TGTGCCAGCAGTTGGGAGCCCGACGCCGGGGAGCTGTTTTTT
cdr3_aa: CASSWEPDAGELFF
cdr3_length: 14
d_call: NA
clone_size: NA
v_call: TRBV6-5
j_call: TRBJ2-2

cdr3_nt: TGTGCCAGCTCGCGTTCCAATCAGCCCCAGCATTTT
cdr3_aa: CASSRSNQPQHF
cdr3_length: 12
d_call: NA
clone_size: NA
v_call: TRBV2
j_call: TRBJ1-5

cdr3_nt: TGTGCCAGTAGTATAACGGGGTGGGACACTGAAGCTTTCTTT
cdr3_aa: CASSITGWDTEAFF
cdr3_length: 14
d_call: NA
clone_size: NA
v_call: TRBV19
j_call: TRBJ1-1

cdr3_nt: TGTGCCAGCAGCCGAATCAGCGGGGCTCCCGAGCAGTTCTTC
cdr3_aa: CASSRISGAPEQFF
cdr3_length: 14
d_call: TRBD2
clone_size: many
v_call: TRBV7-8
j_call: TRBJ2-1

cdr3_nt: TGTGCCAGTACGTCGTCGGGGGCGCAGTATTTT
cdr3_aa: CASTSSGAQYF
cdr3_length: 11
d_call: NA
clone_size: NA
v_call: TRBV19
j_call: TRBJ2-3

cdr3_nt: TGCGCCAGCAGTGCTCCCGGCCAGCGGGAGGGCAATGAGCAGTTCTTC
cdr3_aa: CASSAPGQREGNEQFF
cdr3_length: 16
d_call: TRBD2
clone_size: NA
v_call: TRBV10-2
j_call: TRBJ2-1

cdr3_nt: TGTGCCAGTGGCAGGGCCCAGGAGACCCAGTACTTC
cdr3_aa: CASGRAQETQYF
cdr3_length: 12
d_call: NA
clone_size: NA
v_call: TRBV19
j_call: TRBJ2-5

cdr3_nt: TGTGCCAGCAGGTGGACAGGAGATAATTCACCCCTCCACTTT
cdr3_aa: CASRWTGDNSPLHF
cdr3_length: 14
d_call: TRBD1
clone_size: many
v_call: TRBV28
j_call: TRBJ1-6

cdr3_nt: TGTGCCAGCAGTGAGGTAACTGAAGCTTTCTTT
cdr3_aa: CASSEVTEAFF
cdr3_length: 11
d_call: NA
clone_size: NA
v_call: TRBV6-6
j_call: TRBJ1-1

cdr3_nt: TGCAGTGCTAGTCCGACAGGGAGTTACACTGAAGCTTTCTTT
cdr3_aa: CSASPTGSYTEAFF
cdr3_length: 14
d_call: TRBD1
clone_size: NA
v_call: TRBV20-1
j_call: TRBJ1-1

cdr3_nt: TGTGCCATCACGCCGACAGGGGGCACTGAAGCTTTCTTT
cdr3_aa: CAITPTGGTEAFF
cdr3_length: 13
d_call: TRBD1
clone_size: NA
v_call: TRBV10-3
j_call: TRBJ1-1